One and the same sample provided the 29 T cell receptor beta chains below, sequenced in a study of T-cell reconstitution after alpha-beta-depleted transplantation in children (dated by TCRdb to 2016 to 2017). Reading the label with the study, this specimen's treatment or condition is: allogeneic hematopoietic cell transplantation with graft depleted of TCRalphabeta T cells and CD19 B cells. Library preparation employed PCR. The sequencer was an Illumina HiSeq 2500. TCR library preparation used molecular barcoding, with unique molecular identifiers applied to normalize quantification of the TCRbeta repertoire. TCRdb reanalyzed the raw reads on its own, using fastp at Q25 for trimming and MiXCR for clone calling, and kept in-frame beta chains. A single entry per CDR3 protein holds the most common genes and DNA from its merged rows. Counted in this sample were under 850,000 distinct CDR3 sequences; around 14% of them appeared once. 0.75% to 0.85% of the sample goes to the ten largest clones.

The material sequenced was PBMCs, taken before TCRalphabeta/CD19-depleted stem cell transplant. All receptors derive from a girl aged 2 to 10 with congenital amegakaryocytic thrombocytopenia, due to receive a stem cell transplant.

This clonotype was found a few times. J is TRBJ2-3 and V is TRBV28; a weak D match, TRBD2 (6 bases). CDR1 MDHEN and CDR2 SYDVKM come from the germline V gene. The CDR3 extends over 15 amino acids. V gave up 4 bases and J gave up 6 bases, with 17 bases separating them. CDR3 coding DNA: TGTGCCAGCAGTTCTTTAGCCGGGAGAGGGGATACGCAGTATTTT. This translates into CASSSLAGRGDTQYF.

This chain connects TRBV3-1 to TRBJ2-2; D ambiguous. There are 15 residues in the CDR3. CDR1 and CDR2 from the germline V gene are LGHDT and YNNKEL (reference sequence). V dropped 1 base and J dropped 0 bases, with 6 bases sitting between them. The DNA for the CDR3 is TGTGCCAGCAGCCAAGGTCCGACGAACACCGGGGAGCTGTTTTTT. Amino acids: CASSQGPTNTGELFF.

The V gene is TRBV5-4, the J gene TRBJ2-3; maybe TRBD1 (5 bases). Per germline, CDR1 SGHNT and CDR2 YYREEE (reference sequence). This CDR3 is built from 19 residues. Trimming left V 0 bases short and J 2 bases short, with 22 bases between. This CDR3 reads CASSLAWGIQQGATDTQYF. CDR3 bases: TGTGCCAGCAGCTTGGCCTGGGGAATACAGCAGGGCGCCACAGATACGCAGTATTTT.

V usage is TRBV3-1 and J usage is TRBJ2-5, with D perhaps TRBD1 or TRBD2 (5 bases each). V lost 5 bases and J lost 1, with 14 bases in between. Germline CDR1 and CDR2: LGHDT and YNNKEL (reference sequence). The CDR3 totals 15 residues. The CDR3 here is CASSRATGAQETQYF. As DNA, the CDR3 is TGTGCCAGCAGCAGGGCGACCGGGGCCCAAGAGACCCAGTACTTC.

This clonotype was counted many times. The chain has TRBV28 and TRBJ1-5; the D is unclear. The CDR3 is made up of 12 amino acids. V dropped 11 bases and J dropped 0 bases, with 8 bases sitting between them. The germline V gene has CDR1 MDHEN and CDR2 SYDVKM. Written as DNA, the CDR3 is TGTGCCGGGTCCGTTAGCAATCAGCCCCAGCATTTT. This encodes CAGSVSNQPQHF.

This clonotype was counted many times. V is TRBV5-1 and J is TRBJ2-1; D is unresolved. This CDR3 comprises 11 residues. The germline gives CDR1 SGHRS, CDR2 YFSETQ. With 8 bases removed from V and 9 bases from J, the gap between germline ends came to 12 bases. The CDR3 reads CASRIWSEQFF. In DNA, the CDR3 is TGCGCCAGTCGCATCTGGAGTGAGCAGTTCTTC.

CDR3 residues: CASSTMATGNQPQHF. The CDR3, as DNA: TGTGCCAGTAGTACCATGGCTACAGGGAATCAGCCCCAGCATTTT. This chain uses TRBV19 with TRBJ1-5; D might be TRBD1 (6 bases). Trimming removed 4 bases from V and 4 bases from J, with 14 bases in between. The CDR3 has 15 residues. Per the germline V gene, CDR1 is LNHDA and CDR2 is SQIVND (reference sequence).

The count of this clonotype is one. This may be a read error, as it is one base from a much larger clone. The chain links TRBV11-2 to TRBJ1-1, with 8 bases aligning to TRBD1. CDR1 is SGHAT, CDR2 FQNNGV, per germline. This CDR3 is built from 13 residues. Trimming at V came to 6 bases and at J to 3 bases, leaving 3 bases not matched to a gene. CDR3 sequence reads: CASRKTGDTEAFF. Written as DNA, the CDR3 is TGTGCCAGCAGGAAGACAGGGGACACTGAAGCTTTCTTT.

J is TRBJ2-7 and V is TRBV27; 7 nucleotides align to TRBD2. This CDR3 has 15 residues. Germline loops: CDR1 MNHEY, CDR2 SMNVEV (reference sequence). V trimming: 5 bases; J trimming: 3 bases; junction bases outside the gene matches: 10. The CDR3 nucleotides read TGTGCCAGCAGTCCTTCCGTCGCGGGAGTCTACGAGCAGTACTTC. Its translation is CASSPSVAGVYEQYF.

The J gene is TRBJ2-5, the V gene TRBV20-1, with a weak D call TRBD2 (5 bases). Per germline, CDR1 DFQATT and CDR2 SNEGSKA (reference sequence). Trimming shortened V by 4 bases and J by 4 bases, and 10 bases separated the two germline ends. The CDR3 spans 12 residues. The CDR3 sequence is CSATMAGETQYF. The CDR3 DNA is TGCAGTGCTACGATGGCGGGAGAGACCCAGTACTTC.

This chain uses TRBV7-9 with TRBJ2-3; 12 bases match TRBD1. V dropped 2 bases and J dropped 3; count of bases not matched to a gene: 3. The CDR3 is 16 amino acids. Germline CDR1 is SEHNR and CDR2 is FQNEAQ (reference sequence). This CDR3 reads CASSLRDRGPTDTQYF. CDR3 sequence (DNA): TGTGCCAGCAGCTTACGGGACAGGGGGCCAACAGATACGCAGTATTTT. The full variable domain, in which reference TRBV7-9 and TRBJ2-3 provide the parts outside the CDR3, is DTGVSQNPRHKITKRGQNVTFRCDPISEHNRLYWYRQTLGQGPEFLTYFQNEAQLEKSRLLSDRFSAERPKGSFSTLEIQRTEQGDSAMYLCASSLRDRGPTDTQYFGPGTRLTVL.

J is TRBJ2-5 and V is TRBV20-1, with D possibly matching TRBD1 (7 bases). The length of the CDR3 is 13 residues. Germline V gene data show CDR1 as DFQATT and CDR2 as SNEGSKA (reference sequence). In DNA form, the CDR3 reads TGCAGCACGCCAGGGGGGAGGCAAGAGACCCAGTACTTC. Translating it yields CSTPGGRQETQYF.

V gene TRBV5-1 combines with J gene TRBJ2-3, with D perhaps matching TRBD1 (6 bases). Germline V gene sequence: CDR1 SGHRS, CDR2 YFSETQ. With 7 bases removed from V and 6 bases from J, the gap between germline ends came to 15 bases. There are 13 residues in the CDR3. CDR3 coding DNA: TGCGCCAGCCAGAGGACAGCTTTGGATACGCAGTATTTT. Translating gives CASQRTALDTQYF.

This clonotype has a handful of counts. The gene calls are TRBV5-1 and TRBJ2-3, with D possibly matching TRBD2 (7 bases). Germline V gene lookup returns CDR1 SGHRS and CDR2 YFSETQ. The CDR3 contains 16 residues. Between the trimmed V and J ends, which lost 2 bases and 5 bases, there was a span of 18 bases. In DNA form, the CDR3 reads TGCGCCAGCAGCTTTCCTCCTAGCGGAGGGGGAGATACGCAGTATTTT. The encoded protein is CASSFPPSGGGDTQYF.

This clonotype was counted at least ten times. The V gene is TRBV9, the J gene TRBJ2-3; D tentatively reads TRBD1 or TRBD2 (5 bases each). The CDR3 length is 13 residues. With 4 bases removed from V and 6 bases from J, the gap between germline ends came to 12 bases. The germline V gene encodes CDR1 SGDLS and CDR2 YYNGEE. This CDR3 reads CASSPDRDDTQYF. DNA of the CDR3: TGTGCCAGCAGCCCGGATCGGGACGATACGCAGTATTTT.

V gene TRBV6-4 combines with J gene TRBJ2-1; no definite D call. CDR1 is MRHNA and CDR2 is SNTAGT in the germline V gene. The CDR3 is 10 residues long. Trimming removed 8 bases from V and 5 bases from J, with 4 bases in between. Here the CDR3 DNA reads TGTGCCAGCGCCGACAATGAGCAGTTCTTC. It yields the protein CASADNEQFF.

This clonotype was detected many times. This sequence joins TRBV12-3 or TRBV12-4 and TRBJ2-4; 8 nucleotides agree with TRBD1. The J segment lost 0 bases and the V segment lost 5 bases, leaving 15 bases of the junction unmatched. The CDR3 totals 19 residues. This chain's CDR3 is CASSPTGAGGFLAKNIQYF. Written as DNA, the CDR3 is TGTGCCAGCAGTCCCACCGGGGCAGGGGGCTTCTTAGCCAAAAACATTCAGTACTTC.

The chain employs TRBV12-3 or TRBV12-4 and TRBJ1-1, with D unclear. This CDR3 is 14 amino acids long. Trimming left V 6 bases short and J 8 bases short, with 19 bases between. The CDR3: CASSLGPPEIEAFF. CDR3 nucleotides: TGTGCCAGCAGCCTTGGACCGCCCGAGATAGAAGCTTTCTTT.

The sample holds a few counts of this clonotype. The chain recombines TRBV5-1 with TRBJ1-2, with TRBD1 matching 10 bases. Per the germline V gene, CDR1 is SGHRS and CDR2 is YFSETQ. This CDR3 comprises 15 residues. Unmatched junction bases numbered 8, after V lost 4 bases and J lost 5 bases. CDR3 sequence (DNA): TGCGCCAGCAGCGGACCGGGACAGGGGCCGTATGGCTACACCTTC. It codes for CASSGPGQGPYGYTF.

V gene TRBV20-1 combines with J gene TRBJ2-7; D unresolved. Trimming shortened V by 3 bases and J by 2 bases, and 11 bases separated the two germline ends. Germline CDR1 reads DFQATT; CDR2 reads SNEGSKA (reference sequence). CDR3 length: 13 amino acids. In DNA form, the CDR3 reads TGCAGTGCTAGCGGCGATATTACCTACGAGCAGTACTTC. It codes for CSASGDITYEQYF.

This clonotype was found many times. The chain uses TRBV6-2 or TRBV6-3 and TRBJ2-3; D not certain. Germline V gene sequence: CDR1 MNHEY, CDR2 SVGEGT. V lost 5 bases and J lost 4, with 4 bases in between. The CDR3 totals 11 residues. CDR3 coding DNA: TGTGCCAGCAGTCACCCAGATACGCAGTATTTT. Translation gives CASSHPDTQYF.

This clonotype came up many times. V gene TRBV6-5 combines with J gene TRBJ2-1; possibly TRBD2 for D (6 bases). Trimming left V 4 bases short and J 0 bases short, with 13 bases between. Germline values: CDR1 MNHEY, CDR2 SVGAGI. The CDR3 totals 16 residues. CDR3 bases: TGTGCCAGCAGTTGGTCCGGGGGAAGCTCCTACAATGAGCAGTTCTTC. The encoded protein is CASSWSGGSSYNEQFF.

This clonotype was found many times. DNA for the CDR3: TGCAGTGCTAGAGATCTGAGGGAGAGTATTTTTGGTGAGCAGTTCTTC. This sequence encodes CSARDLRESIFGEQFF. V is TRBV20-1 and J is TRBJ2-1, with a tentative D call TRBD2 (5 bases). Trimming stripped 0 bases from V and 9 bases from J, with 21 bases between. Germline CDR1 is DFQATT and CDR2 is SNEGSKA (reference sequence). There are 16 residues in the CDR3.

This clonotype has just one count. A read error is possible here, since a much larger clone lies one base away. The rearrangement uses TRBV5-6 and TRBJ2-5; D is unresolved. Germline V gene lookup returns CDR1 SGHDT and CDR2 YYEEEE. V lost 6 bases and J 5 bases, leaving 11 bases between the germline ends. CDR3 length: 12 residues. CDR3 nucleotides: TGTGCCAGCAATACAGAATGGGAGACCCAGTACTTC. It yields the protein CASNTEWETQYF. The whole variable domain, remainder taken from reference TRBV5-6 and TRBJ2-5, is DAGVTQSPTHLIKTRGQQVTLRCSPKSGHDTVSWYQQALGQGPQFIFQYYEEEERQRGNFPDRFSGHQFPNYSSELNVNALLLGDSALYLCASNTEWETQYFGPGTRLLVL.

This clonotype was counted only a few times. The chain recombines TRBV4-1 with TRBJ2-1, with D possibly TRBD2 on 6 matching bases. Germline CDR1 is MGHRA and CDR2 is YSYEKL. Trimming cost V 0 bases and J 6 bases, with 18 bases left between them. This CDR3 spans 17 amino acids. The CDR3 nucleotides are TGCGCCAGCAGCCAAGACGGAGGGATGCCCAAAACCAATGAGCAGTTCTTC. As protein: CASSQDGGMPKTNEQFF.

V gene TRBV5-5 combines with J gene TRBJ1-1; D may be TRBD1 (5 bases). The CDR3 is 16 amino acids. Germline-derived CDR1 and CDR2 are SGHKS and YYEKEE (reference sequence). Trimming cost V 4 bases and J 0 bases, with 16 bases left between them. CDR3 in amino acids: CASSHRGEAVNTEAFF. The CDR3 DNA sequence: TGTGCCAGCAGCCATCGGGGGGAGGCCGTGAACACTGAAGCTTTCTTT.

The chain carries TRBV20-1 and TRBJ2-6; the match to TRBD1 covers 7 bases. With 6 bases clipped from V and 4 bases from J, the junction kept 6 bases outside the gene matches. The CDR3 has 14 amino acids. Germline V gives CDR1 DFQATT, CDR2 SNEGSKA (reference sequence). The CDR3 spells CSAKRGPGANVLTF. CDR3 DNA sequence: TGCAGTGCCAAGAGGGGGCCCGGGGCCAACGTCCTGACTTTC.

This clonotype was counted at least ten times. V usage is TRBV29-1 and J usage is TRBJ2-3; 11 bases are shared with TRBD1. The germline CDR1 and CDR2 sequences are SQVTM and ANQGSEA. This CDR3 is built from 14 residues. V was pared by 7 bases and J by 6 bases, with 9 bases of the junction left unmatched. DNA for the CDR3: TGCAGCGCATCCGGGACAGGGGGACGGGATACGCAGTATTTT. Translation gives CSASGTGGRDTQYF.

This clonotype occurred once. The chain recombines TRBV19 with TRBJ1-1; unclear D gene. This CDR3 is 10 amino acids long. Trimming shortened V by 8 bases and J by 10 bases, and 11 bases separated the two germline ends. Germline CDR1 and CDR2: LNHDA and SQIVND (reference sequence). The CDR3, as DNA: TGTGCCAGTGGTCCGGGTACAGCTTTCTTT. Protein: CASGPGTAFF.